The 9 T cell receptor beta chains given below trace back to one sample, sequenced in a study of identical twins. TCRdb re-called the 5' RACE reads with MiXCR, one entry per CDR3 protein. The sample has a few hundred thousand distinct CDR3 sequences; 9.6% are singletons. This same sample was also taken into another study, of yellow fever vaccine responses in identical twins.

The sample consisted of PBMCs. The receptors here all came from a woman under 30 in good health.

This clonotype came up many times. This chain uses TRBV11-2 with TRBJ2-1; 12 positions match TRBD2. Germline V lookup: CDR1 SGHAT, CDR2 FQNNGV. With 4 bases clipped from V and 6 bases from J, the junction kept 7 bases outside the gene matches. This CDR3 region has 16 residues. Here the CDR3 DNA reads TGTGCCAGCAGCTCTCCTAGCGGGGGGGCGGGCAATGAGCAGTTCTTC. Translating it yields CASSSPSGGAGNEQFF.

This clonotype was recorded many times. J is TRBJ2-2 and V is TRBV5-6; 9 bases fit TRBD1. CDR1 and CDR2 (germline): SGHDT, YYEEEE. This CDR3 has 17 residues. With V trimmed by 4 bases and J by 4 bases, 11 bases remained unmatched. CDR3 amino acids: CASSRPRTGVGTGELFF. The CDR3 DNA reads TGTGCCAGCAGCCGACCTAGGACAGGGGTAGGCACCGGGGAGCTGTTTTTT.

This clonotype was picked up many times. This chain connects TRBV4-1 to TRBJ1-5; weak D call: TRBD1 (5 bases). Germline lookup yields CDR1 MGHRA and CDR2 YSYEKL. This CDR3 is 15 amino acids long. V was shortened by 2 bases and J by 4 bases, with 12 bases between the two germline ends. CDR3: CASSQFWTQNQPQHF. The CDR3 DNA is TGCGCCAGCAGCCAATTCTGGACACAAAATCAGCCCCAGCATTTT.

In this sample, this clonotype turned up many times. V is TRBV25-1 and J is TRBJ2-3; D may be TRBD2 (5 bases). The V gene lost 5 bases and the J gene lost 1 base, with 10 bases spanning the gap. Per the germline V gene, CDR1 is MGHDK and CDR2 is SYGVNS. The CDR3 has 14 residues. The CDR3 sequence: CASSLLAGTDTQYF. In DNA, the CDR3 is TGTGCCAGCAGTCTCCTAGCCGGCACAGATACGCAGTATTTT.

The chain links TRBV7-2 to TRBJ2-7, with 8 bases identical to TRBD2. With V trimmed by 1 base and J by 0 bases, 5 bases remained unmatched. This CDR3 contains 16 residues. CDR1 is SGHTA and CDR2 is FQGNSA in the germline V gene. Here the CDR3 DNA reads TGTGCCAGCAGCTTAGTCGGGGGGGCCAGCTCCTACGAGCAGTACTTC. Protein product: CASSLVGGASSYEQYF.

This clonotype was picked up many times. This rearrangement joins TRBV9 to TRBJ1-1; 10 nucleotides align to TRBD1. After removal of 4 bases from V and 3 bases from J, the junction contained 6 bases not matched to a gene. The germline V gene has CDR1 SGDLS and CDR2 YYNGEE. The CDR3 sequence is 15 residues long. In nucleotides, the CDR3 is TGTGCCAGCAGCCGAGGGACAGGGGTGGACACTGAAGCTTTCTTT. Protein product: CASSRGTGVDTEAFF.

This chain links TRBV12-3 or TRBV12-4 with TRBJ2-1; no firm D call. V lost 4 bases to trimming and J lost 7 bases, with 14 bases between them. The CDR3 runs 14 residues. CDR3 nucleotide sequence: TGTGCCAGCAGTTCCTCTCTAGTTCCAAATGAGCAGTTCTTC. Translating it yields CASSSSLVPNEQFF.

A few counts support this clonotype. V usage is TRBV7-2 and J usage is TRBJ1-1, with D perhaps TRBD1 (5 bases). CDR3 length: 16 amino acids. Trimming shortened V by 0 bases and J by 4 bases, and 15 bases separated the two germline ends. Germline CDR1 reads SGHTA; CDR2 reads FQGNSA. The CDR3 sequence: CASSLAPLRAPTEAFF. CDR3 DNA sequence: TGTGCCAGCAGCTTAGCGCCTCTCAGGGCCCCCACTGAAGCTTTCTTT.

This clonotype was seen a handful of times. The chain joins TRBV5-4 to TRBJ2-7, with D unclear. Germline loops: CDR1 SGHNT, CDR2 YYREEE (reference sequence). This CDR3 contains 13 residues. Trimming took 4 bases from V and 6 from J, leaving 14 bases between them. The CDR3 DNA follows: TGTGCCAGCAGCCCCCCCGACGGGTCCGAGCAGTACTTC. Translating gives CASSPPDGSEQYF.